One and the same sample provided the 31 T cell receptor beta chains below, sequenced in a study of blood T cell repertoires in COVID-19. TCRdb's table, derived via immunoSEQ multiplex PCR, lists solely in-frame clones and lacks some. The sample shows about 210,000 clones, 85% of them seen only once. The sequenced sample was peripheral blood. The source is a woman aged 70-85 years with COVID-19, enrolled during active disease.

The chain links TRBV4-1 to TRBJ2-7; a weak D match, TRBD1 (6 bases). Germline loops: CDR1 MGHRA, CDR2 YSYEKL. The CDR3 has 14 amino acids. Trimming pared 0 bases from V and 9 bases from J, leaving 15 bases between. The CDR3 region is CASSQDSVLRGQYF. In DNA, the CDR3 is TGCGCCAGCAGCCAAGATTCGGTTCTCAGGGGGCAGTACTTC.

In this sample, this clone turned up once. This chain connects TRBV5-8 to TRBJ1-6, with TRBD1 matching over 8 bases. The CDR3 extends over 17 amino acids. V lost 1 base and J lost 0; bases outside the gene matches: 3. The V gene's germline CDR1 is SGHTS and CDR2 YDEGEE. Here the CDR3 reads CASSLNRGFSYNSPLHF. The CDR3 DNA sequence: TGTGCCAGCAGCTTGAACAGGGGGTTCTCCTATAATTCACCCCTCCACTTT.

This chain connects TRBV9 to TRBJ1-6; no firm D call. V lost 6 bases to trimming and J lost 0 bases, with 10 bases between them. The CDR3 totals 15 residues. Looked up from germline, CDR1 is SGDLS and CDR2 is YYNGEE. The CDR3 is CASTETSSYNSPLHF. In DNA form, the CDR3 reads TGTGCCAGCACTGAAACGAGCTCCTATAATTCACCCCTCCACTTT.

The count of this clone is one. This chain connects TRBV28 to TRBJ2-3, with D perhaps matching TRBD2 (6 bases). The germline V gene has CDR1 MDHEN and CDR2 SYDVKM. Trimming took off 5 bases at V and 1 base at J, with 7 bases between the two ends. The CDR3 has 13 residues. CDR3 amino acids: CASSTGGTDTQYF. Here the CDR3 DNA reads TGTGCCAGCAGTACGGGGGGCACAGATACGCAGTATTTT.

This chain links TRBV5-4 with TRBJ2-1; 7 bases map to TRBD2. Germline V gives CDR1 SGHNT, CDR2 YYREEE (reference sequence). V gave up 6 bases and J gave up 5 bases; unmatched junction bases: 11. This CDR3 region has 15 residues. The CDR3 bases are TGTGCCAGCAACCCACCCGGGAGGAAGGACAATGAGCAGTTCTTC. Protein: CASNPPGRKDNEQFF.

This clone showed up just once. CDR3 in amino acids: CASSLGGGYNSPLHF. The CDR3 DNA is TGTGCCAGCAGTTTAGGGGGCGGCTATAATTCACCCCTCCACTTT. The chain is built from TRBV27 and TRBJ1-6; a weak D match, TRBD1 (6 bases). V lost 2 bases, J lost 3 bases, and 8 bases lay in between. Germline V gene lookup returns CDR1 MNHEY and CDR2 SMNVEV (reference sequence). The CDR3 contains 15 residues.

The chain is built from TRBV4-3 and TRBJ1-2, with a weak D call TRBD1 (6 bases). The CDR3 length is 16 residues. Germline CDR1 reads LGHNA; CDR2 reads YSLEER. V was cut by 0 bases and J by 3 bases, with 14 bases left in between. This CDR3 is CASSQEGTRGDYGYTF. CDR3 nucleotides: TGCGCCAGCAGCCAAGAAGGGACCAGGGGAGACTATGGCTACACCTTC.

The rearrangement links TRBV3-1 (or the pseudogene TRBV3-2) to TRBJ2-7; maybe TRBD2 (6 bases). CDR3 size: 15 residues. From germline, CDR1 is LGHDT and CDR2 YNNKEL (reference sequence). Trimming shortened V by 4 bases and J by 2 bases, and 15 bases separated the two germline ends. CDR3 bases: TGTGCCAGCAGCCCCTCTGCGGGGTTTACCTACGAGCAGTACTTC. Its translation is CASSPSAGFTYEQYF.

The gene calls are TRBV4-2 and TRBJ1-4, with 8 bases that match TRBD1. This CDR3 is built from 16 residues. V lost 3 bases, J lost 3 bases, and 6 bases stayed unmatched. Germline values: CDR1 LGHNA, CDR2 YNFKEQ. This CDR3 reads CASSHRQGFANEKLFF. CDR3 DNA sequence: TGTGCCAGCAGCCACCGACAGGGGTTTGCTAATGAAAAACTGTTTTTT.

The CDR3 loop is CASSPGNSGTFEQYF. In nucleotides, the CDR3 is TGTGCCAGCAGCCCCGGCAATAGCGGGACTTTCGAGCAGTACTTC. This chain connects TRBV3-1 (or the pseudogene TRBV3-2) to TRBJ2-7; 8 nucleotides match TRBD2. This CDR3 comprises 15 residues. The germline gives CDR1 LGHDT, CDR2 YNNKEL (reference sequence). Germline trimming cut 4 bases from V and 6 bases from J; bases unmatched to any gene: 11.

V and J are TRBV7-2 and TRBJ1-2; D might be TRBD1 (6 bases). V shed 0 bases and J shed 6 bases, with 14 bases lying between them. The CDR3 length is 15 residues. In germline, CDR1 is SGHTA, CDR2 FQGNSA. Here the CDR3 reads CASSLARDNFDGYTF. The CDR3 DNA sequence: TGTGCCAGCAGCTTAGCCCGGGACAACTTTGATGGCTACACCTTC.

The chain employs TRBV11-3 and TRBJ2-3, with 12 bases identical to TRBD2. From germline, CDR1 is SGHNT and CDR2 YENEEA. The V gene end was trimmed by 1 base and the J gene end by 3 bases; junction bases not matched to a gene: 5. The length of the CDR3 is 17 residues. Written as DNA, the CDR3 is TGTGCCAGCAGCTTAGGTGCTAGCGGGAGGGATACAGATACGCAGTATTTT. This translates into CASSLGASGRDTDTQYF.

The chain employs TRBV19 and TRBJ1-6, with D perhaps matching TRBD1 (6 bases). The CDR3 is made up of 15 amino acids. Trimming took off 4 bases at V and 8 bases at J, with 15 bases between the two ends. Per germline, CDR1 LNHDA and CDR2 SQIVND (reference sequence). For the CDR3, the DNA is TGTGCCAGTAGTAAAGGTCAGGGGATGGATTCACCCCTCCACTTT. Translated, it gives CASSKGQGMDSPLHF.

The chain links TRBV4-3 to TRBJ1-3; D is unresolved. The germline V gene has CDR1 LGHNA and CDR2 YSLEER. The length of the CDR3 is 15 residues. Trimming removed 3 bases from V and 4 bases from J, with 13 bases in between. The CDR3 DNA is TGCGCCAGCAGCCAGTTACCCAGGAACGGAAACACCATATATTTT. This translates into CASSQLPRNGNTIYF.

The chain uses TRBV5-4 and TRBJ2-7; unclear D gene. V shed 0 bases and J shed 6 bases, with 19 bases lying between them. The CDR3 has 16 amino acids. In germline, CDR1 is SGHNT, CDR2 YYREEE (reference sequence). CDR3 nucleotide sequence: TGTGCCAGCAGCTTGGGTGGCCCGCCCCGTCCCGTCGAGCAGTACTTC. Amino acid sequence: CASSLGGPPRPVEQYF.

V and J are TRBV9 and TRBJ1-1; the D is unclear. Germline lookup yields CDR1 SGDLS and CDR2 YYNGEE. Trimming took off 0 bases at V and 6 bases at J, with 12 bases between the two ends. The CDR3 is made up of 14 amino acids. CDR3 coding DNA: TGTGCCAGCAGCGTAGACGGCCGACAATCTGAAGCTTTCTTT. It yields the protein CASSVDGRQSEAFF.

The V call is TRBV11-3, the J call TRBJ1-1, with 8 bases aligning to TRBD1. The germline gives CDR1 SGHNT, CDR2 YENEEA. Trimming took 3 bases from V and 5 from J; bases not matched to a gene: 5. The CDR3 is 14 residues long. The chain's CDR3 is CASSFWTGQTEAFF. CDR3 DNA sequence: TGTGCCAGCAGCTTCTGGACAGGGCAAACTGAAGCTTTCTTT.

This rearrangement joins TRBV4-1 to TRBJ2-7, with 7 bases that match TRBD2. The V segment lost 5 bases and the J segment 4 bases; nucleotides outside the gene matches: 11. In germline, CDR1 is MGHRA, CDR2 YSYEKL. This CDR3 is 15 amino acids long. CDR3 region: CASSGGTEGLYEQYF. In DNA, the CDR3 is TGCGCCAGCAGCGGCGGGACTGAGGGACTATACGAGCAGTACTTC.

The chain carries TRBV4-2 and TRBJ2-1, with 10 bases fitting TRBD2. CDR1 is LGHNA, CDR2 YNFKEQ, per germline. This CDR3 contains 14 residues. Trimming took 4 bases from V and 7 from J; bases not matched to a gene: 4. CDR3 sequence reads: CASSPRTSGNEQFF. CDR3 nucleotides: TGTGCCAGCAGCCCTCGGACTAGCGGTAATGAGCAGTTCTTC.

In its sample, this clone was seen once. V usage is TRBV5-1 and J usage is TRBJ1-4; TRBD1 is a possible D gene (5 bases). V lost 0 bases and J lost 7, with 13 bases in between. Germline loops: CDR1 SGHRS, CDR2 YFSETQ. The CDR3 contains 15 residues. CDR3 sequence: CASSLVSQGGEKLFF. CDR3 DNA: TGCGCCAGCAGCTTGGTAAGCCAGGGAGGTGAAAAACTGTTTTTT.

The chain uses TRBV7-2 and TRBJ1-5, with TRBD1 identical over 9 bases. CDR3 length equals 16 residues. Losses at the gene ends were 3 bases for V and 11 bases for J; bases not matched to a gene: 14. The germline gives CDR1 SGHTA, CDR2 FQGNSA. The CDR3 nucleotides are TGTGCCAGCAGCTTGGTTTATACAGGGGGCGGACAGTCCCAGCATTTT. This encodes CASSLVYTGGGQSQHF.

V usage is TRBV7-2 and J usage is TRBJ1-3; TRBD1 is a possible D gene (6 bases). Germline V gene data show CDR1 as SGHTA and CDR2 as FQGNSA. Trimming took off 5 bases at V and 2 bases at J, with 13 bases between the two ends. CDR3 length: 15 amino acids. CDR3 bases: TGTGCCAGCAGCCAATACAGGGCCCCTGGAAACACCATATATTTT. Translated, it gives CASSQYRAPGNTIYF.

In this sample, this clone turned up once. This sequence joins TRBV19 and TRBJ1-2; perhaps TRBD1 as D (6 bases). Trimming removed 4 bases at V and 0 bases at J, with 12 bases between. Germline CDR1 and CDR2: LNHDA and SQIVND (reference sequence). The CDR3 consists of 15 residues. The CDR3 loop is CASSTVGGTNYGYTF. For the CDR3, the DNA is TGTGCCAGTAGTACGGTAGGGGGAACTAACTATGGCTACACCTTC.

The J gene is TRBJ1-2, the V gene TRBV6-6; possible D gene TRBD1, 6 bases. V shed 5 bases and J shed 7 bases, with 11 bases lying between them. The CDR3 sequence is 12 residues long. Germline V gives CDR1 MNHNY, CDR2 SVGAGI (reference sequence). The CDR3 reads CASSATGSGYTF. In DNA form, the CDR3 reads TGTGCCAGCAGTGCGACAGGTTCTGGCTACACCTTC.

The chain carries TRBV6-4 and TRBJ2-3, with 11 nucleotides matching TRBD2. CDR1 and CDR2 from the germline V gene are MRHNA and SNTAGT. V lost 4 bases and J lost 7; bases outside the gene matches: 7. The CDR3 covers 15 residues. The chain's CDR3 is CASSALAGEYYTQYF. In nucleotides, the CDR3 is TGTGCCAGCAGTGCACTAGCGGGAGAATATTATACGCAGTATTTT.

The V gene is TRBV30, the J gene TRBJ1-5; 11 bases match TRBD1. There are 16 residues in the CDR3. V dropped 2 bases and J dropped 3; count of bases not matched to a gene: 6. The germline CDR1 and CDR2 sequences are GTSNPN and SVGIG (reference sequence). The CDR3 nucleotides are TGTGCCTGGAGTTCGGGACAGGGGGTGCTCAATCAGCCCCAGCATTTT. It yields the protein CAWSSGQGVLNQPQHF.

V is TRBV6-2 or TRBV6-3 and J is TRBJ1-6; 7 bases match TRBD1. V dropped 5 bases and J dropped 4; count of bases not matched to a gene: 2. The CDR3 covers 14 residues. Germline V gives CDR1 MNHEY, CDR2 SVGEGT. The CDR3 sequence is CASSPGQYNSPLHF. The CDR3 DNA sequence: TGTGCCAGCAGTCCGGGACAGTATAATTCACCCCTCCACTTT.

The genes are TRBV5-1 and TRBJ1-6; D is perhaps TRBD1 (5 bases). V was cut by 0 bases and J by 7 bases, with 14 bases left in between. Looked up from germline, CDR1 is SGHRS and CDR2 is YFSETQ. CDR3 length equals 16 residues. As DNA, the CDR3 is TGCGCCAGCAGCTTGGGGGTTGGGGCTTCCAATTCACCCCTCCACTTT. Protein sequence: CASSLGVGASNSPLHF.

This clone was detected a few times. This chain joins TRBV7-2 and TRBJ2-5, with 10 bases that match TRBD2. V dropped 4 bases and J dropped 5; count of bases not matched to a gene: 7. CDR3 length: 15 residues. Germline assignment: CDR1 SGHTA and CDR2 FQGNSA. CDR3 coding DNA: TGTGCCAGCAGCTCCCCGACTAGCGGGTATGAGACCCAGTACTTC. Its translation: CASSSPTSGYETQYF.

As DNA, the CDR3 is TGTGCCAGCAGTGAAGCGTACGACACCAGGGCTTTCTTT. Amino acid sequence: CASSEAYDTRAFF. The chain combines TRBV2 with TRBJ1-1; D gene uncertain. CDR1 is SNHLY, CDR2 FYNNEI, per germline. The CDR3 consists of 13 residues. Trimming pared 0 bases from V and 11 bases from J, leaving 13 bases between.

The chain couples TRBV7-2 to TRBJ2-5; D not resolved. Looked up from germline, CDR1 is SGHTA and CDR2 is FQGNSA. Trimming removed 2 bases at V and 5 bases at J, with 12 bases between. The CDR3 has 14 amino acids. CDR3 coding DNA: TGTGCCAGCAGCTTATCCCCCCGGTTGGAGACCCAGTACTTC. As protein: CASSLSPRLETQYF. The variable domain in full, completed from reference TRBV7-2 and TRBJ2-5, reads GAGVSQSPSNKVTEKGKDVELRCDPISGHTALYWYRQSLGQGLEFLIYFQGNSAPDKSGLPSDRFSAERTGGSVSTLTIQRTQQEDSAVYLCASSLSPRLETQYFGPGTRLLVL.